These T cell receptor beta chains were read from a single sample in a study of TIL therapy for anti-PD-1-resistant metastatic lung cancer. Data came from immunoSEQ multiplex PCR; TCRdb stores just in-frame clones and leaves some out. The sample lists about 15,000 clones; around 86% were seen once. The sequenced sample was blood, obtained at baseline. The receptors here all came from a person aged 25 to 80 with non-small cell lung cancer. Both conserved end residues are part of each CDR3. D genes are given only for firm matches. A clone size is listed for some rows: how often the clone was seen (once, few, many), or a class if it is expanded.

V	size	J	D	CDR3	DNA
TRBV7-9	NA	TRBJ2-1	NA	CASSLLARFDEQFF	TGTGCCAGCAGCTTATTGGCCAGATTCGATGAGCAGTTCTTC
TRBV30	once	TRBJ1-6	NA	CARNSGTEIHF	TGTGCCAGGAATTCCGGGACTGAGATCCACTTT
TRBV9	NA	TRBJ2-1	TRBD2	CASSAQRQGLSSGRAYNEQFF	TGTGCCAGCAGCGCCCAACGACAGGGCCTCTCTAGCGGGAGGGCCTACAATGAGCAGTTCTTC
TRBV19	NA	TRBJ2-2	TRBD1	CASGTVRTGELFF	TGTGCCAGCGGGACAGTAAGAACCGGGGAGCTGTTTTTT
TRBV11-2	NA	TRBJ2-1	NA	CASSPRRGSSYNEQFF	TGTGCCAGCAGCCCAAGACGGGGAAGCTCCTACAATGAGCAGTTCTTC
TRBV19	NA	TRBJ2-3	TRBD1	CASSSRTGGARLGGDTQYF	TGTGCCAGTAGTTCACGGACAGGGGGCGCGAGATTAGGGGGAGATACGCAGTATTTT
TRBV28	NA	TRBJ2-1	TRBD2	CASSRLAGGRNEQFF	TGTGCCAGCAGTCGACTAGCGGGGGGGCGCAATGAGCAGTTCTTC
TRBV7-9	NA	TRBJ2-1	TRBD2	CASSYSGRRNEQFF	TGTGCCAGCAGCTATAGCGGGAGAAGGAATGAGCAGTTCTTC
TRBV30	once	TRBJ1-6	TRBD1	CAWRGQGWSPLHF	TGTGCCTGGAGGGGACAGGGGTGGTCACCCCTCCACTTT
TRBV14	NA	TRBJ2-3	NA	CASSPLEGAKTDTQYF	TGTGCCAGCAGTCCCTTGGAGGGGGCAAAGACAGATACGCAGTATTTT
TRBV4-1	NA	TRBJ1-1	TRBD1	CASQQGSVNTEAFF	TGCGCCAGCCAACAGGGGTCTGTAAACACTGAAGCTTTCTTT
TRBV7-2	few	TRBJ2-7	TRBD2	CASSTSGGAYEQYF	TGTGCCAGCAGCACTAGCGGGGGGGCTTACGAGCAGTACTTC
TRBV19	NA	TRBJ2-3	NA	CASSISGTLVPDTQYF	TGTGCCAGTAGTATAAGTGGCACTCTCGTCCCAGATACGCAGTATTTT
TRBV6-5	few	TRBJ1-5	NA	CASSLRDGSNQPQHF	TGTGCCAGCAGCCTCCGGGACGGAAGCAATCAGCCCCAGCATTTT
TRBV4-3	NA	TRBJ2-6	NA	CASSQGFRGSGANVLTF	TGCGCCAGCAGCCAAGGATTTAGGGGGTCCGGGGCCAACGTCCTGACTTTC
TRBV9	NA	TRBJ1-3	NA	CASSVSGVGGNTIYF	TGTGCCAGCAGCGTATCAGGGGTAGGGGGAAACACCATATATTTT
TRBV7-8	few	TRBJ1-2	TRBD1	CASLPGQGFYGYTF	TGTGCCAGCTTGCCGGGACAGGGGTTCTATGGCTACACCTTC
TRBV11-3	NA	TRBJ2-5	TRBD2	CASSPGLAKETQYF	TGTGCCAGCAGCCCGGGACTAGCGAAAGAGACCCAGTACTTC
TRBV7-3	NA	TRBJ2-5	NA	CASSLGAGRGETQYF	TGTGCCAGCAGCTTAGGGGCAGGCCGTGGAGAGACCCAGTACTTC
TRBV4-1	NA	TRBJ1-2	TRBD1	CASSPVGTGSLSGYTF	TGCGCCAGCAGCCCCGTGGGGACAGGGTCCTTGAGTGGCTACACCTTC
TRBV7-6	NA	TRBJ2-1	NA	CASSLQAYNEQFF	TGTGCCAGCAGCTTACAGGCCTACAATGAGCAGTTCTTC
TRBV6-5	NA	TRBJ1-3	NA	CASSYSWRGTGNTIYF	TGTGCCAGCAGTTACTCGTGGCGGGGTACTGGAAACACCATATATTTT
TRBV5-4	NA	TRBJ2-6	NA	CASSPRSGANVLTF	TGTGCCAGCAGCCCACGGTCTGGGGCCAACGTCCTGACTTTC
TRBV5-1	NA	TRBJ1-6	NA	CASSLSAGGNSPLHF	TGCGCCAGCAGCTTGTCGGCAGGCGGCAATTCACCCCTCCACTTT
TRBV27	NA	TRBJ2-3	NA	CASSLVGGLVADTQYF	TGTGCCAGCAGTTTAGTCGGGGGTCTGGTGGCAGATACGCAGTATTTT
TRBV19	NA	TRBJ2-6	TRBD1	CASSGGTGGSSGANVLTF	TGTGCCAGTAGTGGGGGGACAGGGGGCTCCTCTGGGGCCAACGTCCTGACTTTC
TRBV29-1	NA	TRBJ1-1	NA	CSVEGGRGVNTEAFF	TGCAGCGTTGAAGGGGGACGTGGGGTGAACACTGAAGCTTTCTTT
TRBV5-4	once	TRBJ1-3	NA	CASSFGGGRGSTIYF	TGTGCCAGTTCGTTTGGTGGTGGGCGCGGTAGCACCATATATTTT
TRBV7-9	NA	TRBJ1-5	NA	CASSPLGGSGQPQHF	TGTGCCAGCAGCCCCCTTGGGGGCTCGGGCCAGCCCCAGCATTTT
TRBV5-6	NA	TRBJ2-6	NA	CASSPPWGSGANVLTF	TGTGCCAGCAGCCCCCCGTGGGGTTCTGGGGCCAACGTCCTGACTTTC
TRBV19	few	TRBJ1-6	NA	CASSFWMSDNSPLHF	TGTGCCAGTAGTTTCTGGATGTCGGATAATTCACCCCTCCACTTT
TRBV11-1	NA	TRBJ2-5	NA	CASGGDGETQYF	TGTGCCAGCGGAGGGGATGGGGAGACCCAGTACTTC
TRBV19	NA	TRBJ2-2	TRBD1	CASSTTRTGSTGELFF	TGTGCCAGTAGTACAACCCGGACAGGTAGCACCGGGGAGCTGTTTTTT
TRBV14	NA	TRBJ2-7	NA	CASSPLDGGGQYEQYF	TGTGCCAGCAGCCCTCTAGACGGGGGAGGTCAGTACGAGCAGTACTTC
TRBV7-9	NA	TRBJ1-3	NA	CASTVWAGDTIYF	TGTGCCAGCACCGTCTGGGCGGGAGACACCATATATTTT
TRBV27	NA	TRBJ1-2	NA	CASSFTGGVGGYTF	TGTGCCAGCAGTTTCACAGGAGGAGTGGGAGGCTACACCTTC
TRBV14	NA	TRBJ1-2	NA	CASSQQATGPYGYTF	TGTGCCAGCAGCCAACAAGCGACAGGCCCCTATGGCTACACCTTC
TRBV6-5	NA	TRBJ2-3	TRBD2	CASSPGTISTDTQYF	TGTGCCAGCAGCCCCGGGACTATTAGCACAGATACGCAGTATTTT
TRBV5-4	NA	TRBJ2-1	TRBD2	CASSLAIGLAGVWYEQFF	TGTGCCAGCAGCTTGGCGATAGGTCTAGCGGGAGTTTGGTATGAGCAGTTCTTC
TRBV6-5	once	TRBJ2-5	TRBD1	CASSRDRLGETQYF	TGTGCCAGCAGTCGGGACAGGTTAGGCGAGACCCAGTACTTC
TRBV6-1	NA	TRBJ1-5	NA	CASSEEDGDSNQPQHF	TGTGCCAGCAGTGAAGAGGACGGGGATAGCAATCAGCCCCAGCATTTT
TRBV5-1	NA	TRBJ2-4	TRBD1	CASSLPGQGLPLTKNIQYF	TGCGCCAGCAGCTTGCCGGGACAGGGTCTACCTCTGACCAAAAACATTCAGTACTTC
TRBV30	NA	TRBJ1-5	NA	CAWNSGRVLVNQPQHF	TGTGCCTGGAATTCTGGGCGGGTTTTAGTTAATCAGCCCCAGCATTTT
TRBV28	NA	TRBJ1-1	NA	CASSIKGRIGEAFF	TGTGCCAGCAGTATCAAGGGGCGCATTGGTGAAGCTTTCTTT
TRBV7-3	NA	TRBJ2-3	NA	CASSPKERGTDTQYF	TGTGCCAGCAGCCCGAAAGAAAGGGGCACAGATACGCAGTATTTT
TRBV18	NA	TRBJ2-7	NA	CASSPERRNTEQYF	TGTGCCAGCTCACCTGAGAGGCGGAACACGGAGCAGTACTTC
TRBV5-1	NA	TRBJ2-5	NA	CASSLSAQTQETQYF	TGCGCCAGCAGCTTGTCCGCACAAACGCAAGAGACCCAGTACTTC
TRBV9	few	TRBJ2-1	NA	CASSDALGGTGYNEQFF	TGTGCCAGCAGCGATGCGTTGGGGGGGACAGGTTACAATGAGCAGTTCTTC
TRBV11-3	NA	TRBJ1-1	TRBD1	CATEDRGPTEAFF	TGTGCCACCGAAGACAGGGGGCCAACTGAAGCTTTCTTT
TRBV5-4	once	TRBJ1-1	NA	CASSLKENTEAFF	TGTGCCAGCAGCTTGAAGGAGAACACTGAAGCTTTCTTT
TRBV6-6	NA	TRBJ1-1	TRBD1	CASSQGAEAFF	TGTGCCAGCAGTCAGGGGGCTGAAGCTTTCTTT
TRBV7-6	NA	TRBJ2-3	NA	CASSFRRTDTQYF	TGTGCCAGCAGCTTTCGGAGGACAGATACGCAGTATTTT
TRBV4-3	NA	TRBJ1-4	NA	CASSLVNSPGEKLFF	TGCGCCAGCAGCCTTGTCAACTCTCCGGGGGAAAAACTGTTTTTT
TRBV7-2	NA	TRBJ2-3	NA	CASSLGGFADTQYF	TGTGCCAGCAGCTTAGGGGGGTTCGCAGATACGCAGTATTTT
TRBV7-6	NA	TRBJ2-5	TRBD1	CASSLRQGGPQETQYF	TGTGCCAGCAGCCTTCGACAGGGGGGTCCCCAAGAGACCCAGTACTTC
TRBV5-6	NA	TRBJ2-7	NA	CASSLVGSSYEQYF	TGTGCCAGCAGCTTGGTTGGAAGCTCCTACGAGCAGTACTTC
TRBV7-9	few	TRBJ1-5	NA	CASSLSGAQHF	TGTGCCAGCAGCCTTTCCGGGGCCCAGCATTTT
TRBV7-8	NA	TRBJ1-1	NA	CASSLAFLGQTGTEAFF	TGTGCCAGCAGCTTAGCGTTCCTTGGACAGACCGGCACTGAAGCTTTCTTT
TRBV2	NA	TRBJ2-1	NA	CASRVQVSVPEQFF	TGTGCCAGCAGGGTACAGGTATCCGTTCCTGAGCAGTTCTTC
TRBV7-9	NA	TRBJ2-7	NA	CASSLVGSTYEQYF	TGTGCCAGCAGCTTAGTCGGCAGCACCTACGAGCAGTACTTC